A single sample gave rise to the 15 T cell receptor beta chains below, sequenced in a study of T cell responses to AZD1222 COVID-19 vaccine. The table came from immunoSEQ multiplex PCR; TCRdb's copy has only in-frame clones and leaves some out. The sample has roughly 120,000 clones, 80% to 90% seen once. Sequencing used peripheral blood, obtained on day 0 of AZD1222 vaccination. The receptor set was obtained from an adult in good health.

The rearrangement links TRBV29-1 to TRBJ1-5, with no clear D. Deletions cut 7 bases from V and 6 bases from J, with 7 bases between. The germline V gene encodes CDR1 SQVTM and CDR2 ANQGSEA. CDR3 size: 10 residues. In DNA form, the CDR3 reads TGCAGCGCTGTTGGTCAGCCCCAGCATTTT. Its translation is CSAVGQPQHF.

The chain recombines TRBV7-6 with TRBJ2-1; a weak D match, TRBD1 (6 bases). CDR3 length equals 15 residues. In germline, CDR1 is SGHVS, CDR2 FNYEAQ. V dropped 2 bases and J dropped 6 bases, with 14 bases sitting between them. The CDR3 protein is CASSLQQGVANEQFF. The CDR3 nucleotides are TGTGCCAGCAGCTTACAACAGGGAGTGGCCAATGAGCAGTTCTTC.

This rearrangement joins TRBV5-1 to TRBJ1-6; D is undetermined. Germline V gives CDR1 SGHRS, CDR2 YFSETQ. The V gene lost 2 bases and the J gene lost 0 bases, with 6 bases spanning the gap. This CDR3 contains 15 residues. CDR3 residues: CASSFGSSYNSPLHF. CDR3 DNA: TGCGCCAGCAGCTTTGGTAGCTCCTATAATTCACCCCTCCACTTT.

The V call is TRBV11-2, the J call TRBJ1-1; TRBD1 matches at 7 bases. The V gene's germline CDR1 is SGHAT and CDR2 FQNNGV. The CDR3 is 18 residues long. J lost 0 bases, V lost 0 bases, and 10 bases had no gene match. In DNA, the CDR3 is TGTGCCAGCAGCTTAGATGGGGGACCAGGGGGACTGAACACTGAAGCTTTCTTT. The encoded protein is CASSLDGGPGGLNTEAFF.

The chain carries TRBV15 and TRBJ1-2, with 9 bases matching TRBD1. The CDR3 spans 14 residues. The trim removed 3 bases at V and 4 bases at J, leaving 3 bases unmatched. Germline values: CDR1 LNHNV, CDR2 YYDKDF (reference sequence). This chain's CDR3 is CATSRGTGSYGYTF. The CDR3 DNA reads as TGTGCCACCAGCAGGGGGACAGGGAGCTATGGCTACACCTTC.

This chain connects TRBV19 to TRBJ2-1; the D call may be TRBD1 or TRBD2 (6 bases each). The CDR3 has 17 residues. CDR1 and CDR2 from the germline V gene are LNHDA and SQIVND (reference sequence). Trimming shortened V by 3 bases and J by 1 base, and 16 bases separated the two germline ends. DNA for the CDR3: TGTGCCAGTAGTATCGGAAGTTCGGGGGCTTCCTACAATGAGCAGTTCTTC. This codes for CASSIGSSGASYNEQFF.

The chain combines TRBV30 with TRBJ1-2, with D unclear. CDR3 length: 14 amino acids. Germline CDR1 reads GTSNPN; CDR2 reads SVGIG (reference sequence). With 1 base removed from V and 2 bases from J, the gap between germline ends came to 11 bases. The CDR3 sequence: CAWSGSTANYGYTF. The CDR3 DNA sequence: TGTGCCTGGAGTGGGTCGACGGCCAACTATGGCTACACCTTC. The entire variable domain, with the rest obtained from reference TRBV30 and TRBJ1-2, is as follows: SQTIHQWPATLVQPVGSPLSLECTVEGTSNPNLYWYRQAAGRGLQLLFYSVGIGQISSEVPQNLSASRPQDRQFILSSKKLLLSDSGFYLCAWSGSTANYGYTFGSGTRLTVV.

The V gene is TRBV7-3, the J gene TRBJ2-2; 8 nucleotides agree with TRBD2. This CDR3 is built from 13 residues. Germline CDR1 SGHTA, CDR2 FQGTGA. J was trimmed by 4 bases and V by 5 bases; bases with no gene match: 0. CDR3 sequence (DNA): TGTGCCAGCAGCCTAGCGGGCACCGGGGAGCTGTTTTTT. The encoded protein is CASSLAGTGELFF.

This clone was picked up many times. This sequence joins TRBV18 and TRBJ1-5; D might be TRBD1 (5 bases). CDR3 length: 14 amino acids. Per germline, CDR1 KGHSH and CDR2 LQKENI. With 0 bases removed from V and 6 bases from J, the gap between germline ends came to 9 bases. The CDR3 DNA reads as TGTGCCAGCTCACCACCGGGTCAGGGTCAGCCCCAGCATTTT. It codes for CASSPPGQGQPQHF.

The rearrangement joins TRBV4-1 to TRBJ2-7, with 9 bases aligning to TRBD2. The trim removed 0 bases at V and 6 bases at J, leaving 6 bases unmatched. This CDR3 comprises 15 residues. The germline V gene has CDR1 MGHRA and CDR2 YSYEKL. CDR3 sequence: CASSQDASGDLEQYF. Written as DNA, the CDR3 is TGCGCCAGCAGCCAAGACGCTAGCGGGGATCTCGAGCAGTACTTC.

The chain is built from TRBV15 and TRBJ1-1; D possibly corresponds to TRBD1 (5 bases). The V end was cut by 5 bases, the J end by 4 bases, with 17 bases between. The length of the CDR3 is 15 residues. Germline V gene data show CDR1 as LNHNV and CDR2 as YYDKDF (reference sequence). CDR3 DNA: TGTGCCACCAGCGTGGGGACTCTTCGTGCCACTGAAGCTTTCTTT. Its protein is CATSVGTLRATEAFF.

This clone has a single count. This rearrangement joins TRBV18 to TRBJ1-6; weak D call: TRBD1 (5 bases). V lost 3 bases and J lost 9, with 12 bases in between. CDR1 and CDR2 (germline): KGHSH, LQKENI. The CDR3 is 14 amino acids. The CDR3: CASSPHPGPSPLHF. The CDR3 DNA sequence: TGTGCCAGCTCACCCCATCCGGGGCCTTCACCCCTCCACTTT.

This clone was seen more than once but under ten times. This sequence joins TRBV11-3 and TRBJ2-2; D possibly uses TRBD1 or TRBD2 (5 bases each). This CDR3 has 16 residues. V shed 4 bases and J shed 3 bases, with 15 bases lying between them. The germline CDR1 and CDR2 sequences are SGHNT and YENEEA. In DNA, the CDR3 is TGTGCCAGCAGCTCCGAGGGTAGGGACGACACCGGGGAGCTGTTTTTT. It yields the protein CASSSEGRDDTGELFF.

V and J are TRBV12-3 or TRBV12-4 and TRBJ1-1; maybe TRBD1 (5 bases). The CDR3 extends over 13 amino acids. V lost 6 bases and J lost 1, with 9 bases in between. The CDR3 sequence is CASRRGENTEAFF. Written as DNA, the CDR3 is TGTGCCAGCAGACGGGGGGAGAACACTGAAGCTTTCTTT.

V and J are TRBV28 and TRBJ1-4; D may be TRBD1 (5 bases). V was cut by 7 bases and J by 11 bases, with 14 bases left in between. The CDR3 runs 12 residues. CDR1 MDHEN and CDR2 SYDVKM come from the germline V gene. The CDR3 DNA follows: TGTGCCAGCACTTCATTAGGGGAGAAACTGTTTTTT. It is translated as CASTSLGEKLFF.